Sample share makes the clone carrying this T cell receptor beta chain large. The antigen is unknown. The sample is drawn from a study of cytomegalovirus exposure and HLA in healthy donors. General observations from the study: Most of the TCR beta V segments (in an earlier analysis) were productive either about 87% or about 30% of the time. As a later analysis revealed, most CMV-associated TCR beta chains appeared HLA-restricted. Trimming of TCR beta V- and J-genes showed a link, identified in a later analysis, to a missense DCLRE1C variant. One later analysis reportedly identified an Asian-associated ancestry cluster that showed fewer N-insertions than the roughly 720-donor mean.

The germline V gene has CDR1 MNHNS and CDR2 SASEGT. CDR3 length: 13 amino acids. The V gene lost 2 bases and the J gene lost 4 bases, with 6 bases spanning the gap. With 60 Vbeta and 13 Jbeta primers, the PCR was carried out. Only in-frame clones appear in the TCRdb table, and some are missing; sequencing was by immunoSEQ multiplex PCR. The repertoire holds approximately 130,000 clones, with 77% as singletons. This TCR was recovered from a woman in her thirties or forties in good health and CMV-seronegative. Sample: PBMCs. The V gene is TRBV6-1, the J gene TRBJ2-1; no reliable D call. The CDR3 reads CASSETEYNEQFF. CDR3 bases: TGTGCCAGCAGTGAAACTGAGTACAATGAGCAGTTCTTC.